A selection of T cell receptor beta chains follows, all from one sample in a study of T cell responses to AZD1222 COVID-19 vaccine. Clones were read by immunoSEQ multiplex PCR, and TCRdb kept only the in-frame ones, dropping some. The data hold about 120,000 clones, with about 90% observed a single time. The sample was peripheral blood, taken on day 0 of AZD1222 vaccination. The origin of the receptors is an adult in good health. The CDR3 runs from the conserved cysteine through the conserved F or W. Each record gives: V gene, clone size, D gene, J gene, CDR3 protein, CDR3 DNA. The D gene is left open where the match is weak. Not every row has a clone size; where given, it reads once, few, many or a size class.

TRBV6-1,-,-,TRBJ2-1,CASSESNNEQFF,TGTGCCAGCAGTGAATCGAACAATGAGCAGTTCTTC
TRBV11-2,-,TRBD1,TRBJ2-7,CASSSGQARAYEQYF,TGTGCCAGCAGCTCTGGACAGGCTAGAGCCTACGAGCAGTACTTC
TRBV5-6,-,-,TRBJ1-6,CASRVRGGVGSPLHF,TGTGCCAGCAGGGTGAGGGGCGGAGTTGGTTCACCCCTCCACTTT
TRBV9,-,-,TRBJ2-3,CASSATGTDTQYF,TGTGCCAGCAGCGCTACAGGGACAGATACGCAGTATTTT
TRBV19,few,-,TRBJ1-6,CASSTTGLYNSPLHF,TGTGCCAGTAGTACCACAGGGCTCTATAATTCACCCCTCCACTTT
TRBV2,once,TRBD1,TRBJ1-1,CASGTGGPEAFF,TGTGCCAGCGGCACAGGGGGCCCTGAAGCTTTCTTT
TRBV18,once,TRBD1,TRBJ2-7,CASSRGQGESYEQYF,TGTGCCAGCTCCCGCGGACAGGGGGAATCCTACGAGCAGTACTTC
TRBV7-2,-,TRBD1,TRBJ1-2,CASSLGRGTVGGYTF,TGTGCCAGCAGCTTAGGAAGGGGGACAGTCGGGGGCTACACCTTC
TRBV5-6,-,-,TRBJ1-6,CASSLVRNSPLHF,TGTGCCAGCAGCTTGGTACGAAATTCACCCCTCCACTTT
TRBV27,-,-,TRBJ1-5,CASCSLGTPRQPQHF,TGTGCCAGCTGCTCCCTCGGGACTCCACGGCAGCCCCAGCATTTT
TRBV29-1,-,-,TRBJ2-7,CSVGSGNYEQYF,TGCAGCGTTGGTTCCGGGAACTACGAGCAGTACTTC
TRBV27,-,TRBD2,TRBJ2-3,CASSLRLAVSTDTQYF,TGTGCCAGCAGTTTAAGACTAGCGGTTAGCACAGATACGCAGTATTTT
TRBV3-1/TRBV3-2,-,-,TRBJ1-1,CASSAIRVNTEAFF,TGTGCCAGCAGCGCGATCAGGGTTAACACTGAAGCTTTCTTT
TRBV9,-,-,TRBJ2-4,CASSVGGWGAKNIQYF,TGTGCCAGCAGCGTAGGGGGTTGGGGAGCCAAAAACATTCAGTACTTC
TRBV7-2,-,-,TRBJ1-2,CASSAGGAQANYGYTF,TGTGCCAGCAGCGCCGGGGGGGCGCAGGCTAACTATGGCTACACCTTC
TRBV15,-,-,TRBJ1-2,CATSPSLQAIANYGYTF,TGTGCCACCAGCCCGAGCCTTCAGGCTATAGCTAACTATGGCTACACCTTC
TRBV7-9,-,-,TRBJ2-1,CASSLALGLEQFF,TGTGCCAGCAGCTTAGCCCTGGGACTTGAGCAGTTCTTC
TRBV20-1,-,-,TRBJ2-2,CSAGSTGELFF,TGCAGCGCAGGGAGCACCGGGGAGCTGTTTTTT
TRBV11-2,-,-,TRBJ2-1,CASTKGRRNEQFF,TGTGCCAGCACCAAGGGGCGCCGGAATGAGCAGTTCTTC
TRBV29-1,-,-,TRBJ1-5,CSVADSLVNNQPQHF,TGCAGCGTTGCAGACAGTCTGGTAAACAATCAGCCCCAGCATTTT
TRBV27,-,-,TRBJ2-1,CASRREFREQFF,TGTGCCAGCAGAAGGGAATTTCGGGAGCAGTTCTTC
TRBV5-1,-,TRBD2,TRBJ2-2,CASSSAGTSRTGELFF,TGCGCCAGCAGCTCGGCCGGGACTAGCAGAACCGGGGAGCTGTTTTTT
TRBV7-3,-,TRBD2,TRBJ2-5,CASSLTGLAEETQYF,TGTGCCAGCAGCTTAACTGGTCTAGCGGAAGAGACCCAGTACTTC
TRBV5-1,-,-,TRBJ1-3,CASSADPQGSGNTIYF,TGCGCCAGCAGCGCCGACCCACAGGGTTCTGGAAACACCATATATTTT
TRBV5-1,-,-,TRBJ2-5,CASSLAGHQETQYF,TGCGCCAGCAGCTTGGCGGGTCACCAAGAGACCCAGTACTTC
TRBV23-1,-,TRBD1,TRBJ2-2,CASSQPDRGQTGELFF,TGCGCCAGCAGTCAACCCGACAGGGGGCAAACCGGGGAGCTGTTTTTT
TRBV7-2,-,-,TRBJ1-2,CASSPGADYGYTF,TGTGCCAGCAGCCCCGGGGCTGACTATGGCTACACCTTC
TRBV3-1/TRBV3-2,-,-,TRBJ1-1,CASSLDTEAFF,TGTGCCAGCAGCCTCGACACTGAAGCTTTCTTT
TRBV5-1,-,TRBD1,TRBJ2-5,CASSNGQGGETQYF,TGCGCCAGCAGCAATGGACAGGGAGGAGAGACCCAGTACTTC
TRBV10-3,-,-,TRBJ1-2,CAISEPRAGHGYTF,TGTGCCATCAGTGAGCCGAGGGCAGGGCATGGCTACACCTTC
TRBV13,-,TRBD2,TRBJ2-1,CASSLGLAEQFF,TGTGCCAGCAGCTTAGGACTAGCGGAGCAGTTCTTC
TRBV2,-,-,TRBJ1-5,CASSQSRDTNQPQHF,TGTGCCAGCAGCCAAAGCCGGGACACAAATCAGCCCCAGCATTTT
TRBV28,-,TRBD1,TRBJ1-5,CASLSTGTFSNQPQHF,TGTGCCAGCCTCTCGACAGGGACCTTTAGCAATCAGCCCCAGCATTTT
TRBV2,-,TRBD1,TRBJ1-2,CASTATGAYGYTF,TGTGCCAGCACCGCGACAGGGGCCTATGGCTACACCTTC
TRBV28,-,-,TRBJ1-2,CASSGQRPYGYTF,TGTGCCAGCAGCGGACAGCGACCCTATGGCTACACCTTC
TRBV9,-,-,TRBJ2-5,CASSPGTFQETQYF,TGTGCCAGCAGCCCCGGGACGTTCCAAGAGACCCAGTACTTC
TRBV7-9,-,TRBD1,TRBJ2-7,CASSLPGQGASEQYF,TGTGCCAGCAGCCTTCCGGGACAGGGGGCATCCGAGCAGTACTTC
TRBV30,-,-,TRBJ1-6,CAWGPPLHF,TGTGCCTGGGGCCCTCCCCTCCACTTT
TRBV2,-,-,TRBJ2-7,CASSWDSILSSYEQYF,TGTGCCAGCAGTTGGGATTCAATTTTAAGCTCCTACGAGCAGTACTTC
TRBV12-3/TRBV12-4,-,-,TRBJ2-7,CASSRGHKYEQYF,TGTGCCAGCAGTCGAGGACACAAATACGAGCAGTACTTC
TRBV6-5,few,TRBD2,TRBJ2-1,CASSRGLARMFF,TGTGCCAGCAGCCGGGGACTAGCGAGGATGTTCTTC
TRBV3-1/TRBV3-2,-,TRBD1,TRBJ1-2,CASSSQGARGYTF,TGTGCCAGCAGCTCACAGGGGGCTAGGGGCTACACCTTC
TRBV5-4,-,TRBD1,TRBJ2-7,CASSSAGTGDEQYF,TGTGCCAGCAGCTCGGCCGGGACAGGGGACGAGCAGTACTTC
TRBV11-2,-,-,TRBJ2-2,CASSADWGELFF,TGTGCCAGCAGCGCGGACTGGGGGGAGCTGTTTTTT
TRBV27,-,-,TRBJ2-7,CASSFSRGYEQYF,TGTGCCAGCAGTTTTTCGCGAGGCTACGAGCAGTACTTC
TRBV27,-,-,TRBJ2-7,CASRKGQVSYEQYF,TGTGCCAGCAGAAAAGGACAAGTCTCCTACGAGCAGTACTTC
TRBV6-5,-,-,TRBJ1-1,CASSYRARTNTEAFF,TGTGCCAGCAGTTACAGGGCCCGAACGAACACTGAAGCTTTCTTT
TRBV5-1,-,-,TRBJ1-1,CASSLEIVGAEAFF,TGCGCCAGCAGCTTAGAAATTGTTGGGGCTGAAGCTTTCTTT
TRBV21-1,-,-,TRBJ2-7,CASINHRDRASEQYF,TGTGCCAGCATCAATCACCGGGACAGGGCATCCGAGCAGTACTTC
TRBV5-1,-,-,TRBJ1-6,CASSLSSYNSPLHF,TGCGCCAGCAGCTTGAGCTCCTATAATTCACCCCTCCACTTT